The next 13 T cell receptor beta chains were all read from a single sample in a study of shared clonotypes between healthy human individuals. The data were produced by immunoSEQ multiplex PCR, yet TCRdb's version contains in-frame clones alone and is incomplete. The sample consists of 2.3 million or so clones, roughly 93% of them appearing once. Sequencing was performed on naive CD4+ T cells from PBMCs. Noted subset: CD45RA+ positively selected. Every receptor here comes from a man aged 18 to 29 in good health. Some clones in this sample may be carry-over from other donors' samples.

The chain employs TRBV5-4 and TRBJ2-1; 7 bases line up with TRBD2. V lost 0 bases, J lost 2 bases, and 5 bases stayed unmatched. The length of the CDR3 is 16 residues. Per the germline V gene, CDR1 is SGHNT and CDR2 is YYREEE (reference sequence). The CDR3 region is CASSLAAGAPYNEQFF. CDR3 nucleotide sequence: TGTGCCAGCAGCTTGGCGGCGGGAGCCCCCTACAATGAGCAGTTCTTC.

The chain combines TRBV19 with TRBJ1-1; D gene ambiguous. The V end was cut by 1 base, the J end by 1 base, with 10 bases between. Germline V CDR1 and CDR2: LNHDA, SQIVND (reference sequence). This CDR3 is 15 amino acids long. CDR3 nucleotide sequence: TGTGCCAGTAGTATAGGACCTGGCGGGAACACTGAAGCTTTCTTT. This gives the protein CASSIGPGGNTEAFF.

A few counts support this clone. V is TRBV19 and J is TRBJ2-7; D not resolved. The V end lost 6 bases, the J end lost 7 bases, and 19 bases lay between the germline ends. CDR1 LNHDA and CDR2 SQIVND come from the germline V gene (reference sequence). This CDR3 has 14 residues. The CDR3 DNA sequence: TGTGCCAGTAGCTCCCGTAGGGAACCTTGGGAGCAGTACTTC. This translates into CASSSRREPWEQYF.

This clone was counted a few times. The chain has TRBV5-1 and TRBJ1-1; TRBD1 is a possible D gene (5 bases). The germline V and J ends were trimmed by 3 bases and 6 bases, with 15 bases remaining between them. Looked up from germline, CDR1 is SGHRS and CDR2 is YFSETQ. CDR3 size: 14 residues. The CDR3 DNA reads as TGCGCCAGCAGCTCGCAGGGTGCGTCCCCTGAAGCTTTCTTT. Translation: CASSSQGASPEAFF. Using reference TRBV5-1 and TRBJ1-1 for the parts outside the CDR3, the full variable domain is KAGVTQTPRYLIKTRGQQVTLSCSPISGHRSVSWYQQTPGQGLQFLFEYFSETQRNKGNFPGRFSGRQFSNSRSEMNVSTLELGDSALYLCASSSQGASPEAFFGQGTRLTVV.

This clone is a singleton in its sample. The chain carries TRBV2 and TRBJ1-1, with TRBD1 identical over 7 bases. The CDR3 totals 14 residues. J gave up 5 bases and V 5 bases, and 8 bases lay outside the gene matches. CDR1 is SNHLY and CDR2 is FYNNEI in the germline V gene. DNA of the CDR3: TGTGCCAGCAGTCGATCTCAACAGGGGACTGAAGCTTTCTTT. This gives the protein CASSRSQQGTEAFF.

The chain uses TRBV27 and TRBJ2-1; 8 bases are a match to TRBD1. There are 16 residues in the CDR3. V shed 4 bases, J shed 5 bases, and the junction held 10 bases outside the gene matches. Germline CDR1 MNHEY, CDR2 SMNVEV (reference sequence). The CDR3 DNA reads TGTGCCAGCAGTTCCCGACAGGGGTCAAGACACAATGAGCAGTTCTTC. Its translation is CASSSRQGSRHNEQFF.

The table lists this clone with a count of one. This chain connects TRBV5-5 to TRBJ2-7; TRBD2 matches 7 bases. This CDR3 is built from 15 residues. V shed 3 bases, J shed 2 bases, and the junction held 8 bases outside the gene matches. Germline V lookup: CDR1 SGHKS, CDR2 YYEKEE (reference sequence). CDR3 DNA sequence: TGTGCCAGCAGCTCCCAAGCGGGGTATGCCTACGAGCAGTACTTC. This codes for CASSSQAGYAYEQYF.

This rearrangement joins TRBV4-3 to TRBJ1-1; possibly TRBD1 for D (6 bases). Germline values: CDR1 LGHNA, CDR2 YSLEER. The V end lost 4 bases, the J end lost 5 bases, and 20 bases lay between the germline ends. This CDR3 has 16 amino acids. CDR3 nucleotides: TGCGCCAGCAGCCGGTGGGTCGGGGGGCGAGGGACTGAAGCTTTCTTT. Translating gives CASSRWVGGRGTEAFF.

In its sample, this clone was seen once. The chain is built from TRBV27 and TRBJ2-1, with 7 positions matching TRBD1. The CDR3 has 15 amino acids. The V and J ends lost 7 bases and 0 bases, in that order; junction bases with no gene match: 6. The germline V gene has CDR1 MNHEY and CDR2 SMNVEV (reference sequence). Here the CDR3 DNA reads TGTGCCAGCAAGTGGGACAGCAGCTCCTACAATGAGCAGTTCTTC. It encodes CASKWDSSSYNEQFF.

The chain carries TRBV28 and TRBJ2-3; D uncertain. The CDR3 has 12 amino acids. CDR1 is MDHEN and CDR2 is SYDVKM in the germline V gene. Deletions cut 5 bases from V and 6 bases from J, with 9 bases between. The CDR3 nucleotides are TGTGCCAGCAGTCTACAGATGGATACGCAGTATTTT. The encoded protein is CASSLQMDTQYF.

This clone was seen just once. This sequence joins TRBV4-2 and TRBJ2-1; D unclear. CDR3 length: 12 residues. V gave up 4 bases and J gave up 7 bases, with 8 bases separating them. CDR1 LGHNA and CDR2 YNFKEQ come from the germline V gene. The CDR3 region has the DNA TGTGCCAGCAGCCCTCTGGGGAATGAGCAGTTCTTC. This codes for CASSPLGNEQFF.

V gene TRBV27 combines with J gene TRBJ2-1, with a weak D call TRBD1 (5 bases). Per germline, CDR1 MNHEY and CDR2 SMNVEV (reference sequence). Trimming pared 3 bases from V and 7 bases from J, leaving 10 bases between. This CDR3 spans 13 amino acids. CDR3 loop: CASSLQGWNEQFF. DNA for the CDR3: TGTGCCAGCAGTTTGCAGGGATGGAATGAGCAGTTCTTC.

In DNA, the CDR3 is TGTGCCAGCAGCTTCCCGGTCCCCCAGGGGTACACCGGGGAGCTGTTTTTT. Translation gives CASSFPVPQGYTGELFF. The chain joins TRBV5-4 to TRBJ2-2, with D perhaps matching TRBD1 (6 bases). Looked up from germline, CDR1 is SGHNT and CDR2 is YYREEE (reference sequence). This CDR3 contains 17 residues. V lost 2 bases, J lost 3 bases, and 17 bases lay in between.